These T cell receptor beta chains were read from a single sample in a study of blood T cell repertoires in COVID-19. Assay used: immunoSEQ multiplex PCR; TCRdb lists only in-frame clones, some missing. The table includes about 220,000 clones, about 90% detected once. Material for sequencing was PBMCs or T cells enriched from blood (not recorded which). Receptor source: a woman aged 45-65 years with acute COVID-19. Each CDR3 is given with its conserved first and last residue. The D gene is left open where the match is weak. For some rows the clone size is stated as once, few or many, or as a class when expanded; others skip it.

d_call	v_call	j_call	clone_size	cdr3_nt	cdr3_aa
-	TRBV7-2	TRBJ2-7	-	TGTGCCAGCAGCTTTGTGCTGAAAACAGGGTCCGAGCAGTACTTC	CASSFVLKTGSEQYF
-	TRBV4-1	TRBJ2-1	-	TGCGCCAGCAGCCAACAGCTCTCCGGGAATCGGCGTGTCTTC	CASSQQLSGNRRVF
TRBD1	TRBV12-3/TRBV12-4	TRBJ1-3	-	TGTGCCAGCAGGTCGACAGGGGGAAACACCATATATTTT	CASRSTGGNTIYF
-	TRBV30	TRBJ1-2	-	TGTGCCTGGCAACCTCGGGACATGGCCTACACCTTC	CAWQPRDMAYTF
TRBD2	TRBV30	TRBJ2-2	-	TGTGCCACCGGGACTAGCGGGATAGGCACCGGGGAGCTGTTTTTT	CATGTSGIGTGELFF
TRBD2	TRBV7-2	TRBJ2-4	-	TGTGCCAGCAGCTTAGGGACTAGGGCGAACATTCAGTACTTC	CASSLGTRANIQYF
TRBD2	TRBV4-1	TRBJ2-7	-	TGCGCCAGCAGCCAAGACTCCTCCGGGAGGGTCTCCTACGAGCAGTACTTC	CASSQDSSGRVSYEQYF
-	TRBV2	TRBJ1-6	-	TGTGCCAGCAGTCCTCGTGCACCCCTCCACTTT	CASSPRAPLHF
TRBD1	TRBV7-9	TRBJ2-7	-	TGTGCCAGCAGCCCACCCGCCGGGACAGGGGTCTACGAGCAGTACTTC	CASSPPAGTGVYEQYF
-	TRBV7-2	TRBJ2-1	-	TGTGCCAGCAGCCCGGGACACTCCTACAATGAGCAGTTCTTC	CASSPGHSYNEQFF
-	TRBV9	TRBJ2-7	-	TGTGCCAGCAGCGTCAGCGACAGCTCCTACGAGCAGTACTTC	CASSVSDSSYEQYF
TRBD1	TRBV5-1	TRBJ1-2	few	TGCGCCAGCAGCCGCGACAGGGATGGCTACACCTTC	CASSRDRDGYTF
-	TRBV2	TRBJ1-2	once	TGTGCCAGCAGTTATGGCCTGTATGGCTACACCTTC	CASSYGLYGYTF
TRBD1	TRBV19	TRBJ2-7	-	TGTGCCAGTAGTATAGCTAGGGGACAGGGGACTTGGGAGCAGTACTTC	CASSIARGQGTWEQYF
TRBD1	TRBV27	TRBJ2-7	-	TGTGCCAGCAGTCTCCTCGCGGGACAGGGTTATTACGAGCAGTACTTC	CASSLLAGQGYYEQYF
TRBD1	TRBV6-5	TRBJ2-7	-	TGTGCCAGTCTCCAGACAGGGGGGACCTACGAGCAGTACTTC	CASLQTGGTYEQYF
-	TRBV5-1	TRBJ2-3	-	TGCGCCAGCGCCCGAGAGGGTCTAGGCACAGATACGCAGTATTTT	CASAREGLGTDTQYF
TRBD2	TRBV7-2	TRBJ2-3	-	TGTGCCAGCAGCCCCGGACTAGCGGGAGGAGGTACGCAGTATTTT	CASSPGLAGGGTQYF
TRBD2	TRBV9	TRBJ2-3	-	TGTGCCAGCAGCCCCCAGACTAGCGGGAGAGAAGATACGCAGTATTTT	CASSPQTSGREDTQYF
-	TRBV28	TRBJ2-7	-	TGTGCCAGCAGTTTTTCCGGGACCTACGAGCAGTACTTC	CASSFSGTYEQYF
-	TRBV28	TRBJ1-2	once	TGTGCCAGCACTGGGGGGGTCCCACTATACTATGGCTACACCTTC	CASTGGVPLYYGYTF
-	TRBV5-5	TRBJ2-4	-	TGTGCCAGCAGCTTGGGGGGGCCAGCCAAAAACATTCAGTACTTC	CASSLGGPAKNIQYF
TRBD2	TRBV7-2	TRBJ2-3	-	TGTGCCAGCAGCTTAGGGCTAGCGGGAGTAACAGATACGCAGTATTTT	CASSLGLAGVTDTQYF
TRBD2	TRBV28	TRBJ2-3	-	TGTGCCAGCGGGCGCGGGAGGGCCGGCACAGATACGCAGTATTTT	CASGRGRAGTDTQYF
-	TRBV6-5	TRBJ1-6	-	TGTGCCAGCAGTTCCTGGACAGATTATTCACCCCTCCACTTT	CASSSWTDYSPLHF
-	TRBV6-1	TRBJ2-7	-	TGTGCCAGCAGTGAAGTCCCGGCAGCGACCTACGAGCAGTACTTC	CASSEVPAATYEQYF
TRBD1	TRBV28	TRBJ1-3	-	TGTGCCAGCAGTTTAAACCGAGGGGGCGAGTTTAGAAACACCATATATTTT	CASSLNRGGEFRNTIYF
-	TRBV5-1	TRBJ1-2	-	TGCGCCAGCAGCGATGTACAGAATTTCTATGGCTACACCTTC	CASSDVQNFYGYTF
TRBD1	TRBV5-1	TRBJ1-5	-	TGCGCCAGCAGCTGGGGGACAGGGGTCAACAATCAGCCCCAGCATTTT	CASSWGTGVNNQPQHF
-	TRBV10-3	TRBJ2-1	-	TGTGCCATCAGTGAGTCCGATGGTCGGGGAAGGAATGAGCAGTTCTTC	CAISESDGRGRNEQFF
-	TRBV29-1	TRBJ2-7	-	TGCAGCACCGGGACTCAGAGCTCCTACGAGCAGTACTTC	CSTGTQSSYEQYF
TRBD2	TRBV2	TRBJ2-7	-	TGTGCCAGCAGTGGACCGCTACTAGCGGGAGGACCCTTC	CASSGPLLAGGPF
TRBD2	TRBV5-1	TRBJ2-1	-	TGCGCCAGCAGCCCCAAAGCGGGAGGGCCCGGGGTAAGAAATGAGCAGTTCTTC	CASSPKAGGPGVRNEQFF
-	TRBV7-4	TRBJ1-6	-	TGTGCCAGCAGCTTAGAAGAGGGGACTAGGTATAATTCACCCCTCCACTTT	CASSLEEGTRYNSPLHF
-	TRBV10-3	TRBJ1-6	few	TGTGCCATCAGTGAACACGCTAGCTCCTATAATTCACCCCTCCACTTT	CAISEHASSYNSPLHF
TRBD1	TRBV27	TRBJ1-5	few	TGTGCCAGCAGCCCCGGCCAGGGGGGCAATCAGCCCCAGCATTTT	CASSPGQGGNQPQHF
TRBD1	TRBV6-2/TRBV6-3	TRBJ1-2	-	TGTGCCAGCAGTTACGCCCGACAGGGGGGCTATGGCTACACCTTC	CASSYARQGGYGYTF
-	TRBV7-3	TRBJ2-1	-	TGTGCCAGCAGCTACCGGGGGAGCTCCTACAATGAGCAGTTCTTC	CASSYRGSSYNEQFF
-	TRBV25-1	TRBJ1-2	-	TGTGCCAGCAGTGATCAGGGCTATGGCTACACCTTC	CASSDQGYGYTF
-	TRBV27	TRBJ2-2	-	TGTGCCAGCAGTTTGTACGGGGAGCTGTTTTTT	CASSLYGELFF
-	TRBV7-2	TRBJ1-6	-	TGTGCCAGCAGCCTTATAACCTATAATTCACCCCTCCACTTT	CASSLITYNSPLHF
TRBD1	TRBV5-1	TRBJ1-6	-	TGCGCCAGCAGTCTGACAGGGGGCGGCGATTCACCCCTCCACTTT	CASSLTGGGDSPLHF
-	TRBV9	TRBJ2-6	-	TGTGCCAGCAGCTTTTCATCAGGGATCTCTGGGGCCAACGTCCTGACTTTC	CASSFSSGISGANVLTF
-	TRBV23-1	TRBJ2-7	-	TGCGCCAGCAGTCAATCAGGATTGCCCTCGTCCACCTTCCGGGACGGAAATGGGGGGAACTTC	CASSQSGLPSSTFRDGNGGNF